This T cell receptor (beta chain) comes out of a study of human T cells and chemical hapten exposure. Study-wide background: Per-sample TCR yield variability stemmed mainly from small pooled library volume differences. Regarding the study as a whole: After DPC sensitization, TCRs above 1 in 1000 frequency showed no change.

It was unfractionated whole blood from which total RNA was extracted. Unique molecular identifiers were affixed to discrete cDNA molecules within the library. Original processing methods: Sequenced samples showed a median of around 96,000 TCRs each, with counts running from about 20,000 to 690,000. TCRdb processed the reads anew with MiXCR; each CDR3 protein has one entry. What appears here as the V and J calls and clone size reflects TCRdb's work, not the paper's. The sample has about 120,000 distinct CDR3 sequences, approximately 9% seen once; the top ten hold 1.4%. This clonotype was detected ten times or more. Its antigen is unidentified. Trimming removed 0 bases at V and 2 bases at J, with 16 bases between. The CDR3 has 17 residues. The germline gives CDR1 LGHNA, CDR2 YNFKEQ.

Sequences were obtained from whole blood. The chain has TRBV4-2 and TRBJ1-2, with D unresolved. This sequence originates from a human donor in good health. Some clones in this sample may be carry-over from other donors' samples. The chain's CDR3 is CASSQDLRRDKNYGYTF. The CDR3 region has the DNA TGTGCCAGCAGCCAAGATCTAAGGAGGGATAAAAACTATGGCTACACCTTC.